One sample yielded the 14 T cell receptor beta chains listed below, sequenced in a study of cytomegalovirus exposure and HLA in healthy donors. PCR was performed using 60 Vbeta and 13 Jbeta primers. The protocol was immunoSEQ multiplex PCR, while the TCRdb copy is restricted to in-frame clones and leaves out a portion. The sample carries approximately 160,000 clones, more than 65% recorded once. Source material: PBMCs. All receptors derive from a male donor in good health and CMV-seronegative.

This clone was found once. This sequence joins TRBV7-9 and TRBJ2-3; the D gene is possibly TRBD2 (6 bases). The CDR3 loop spans 15 amino acids. Germline-derived CDR1 and CDR2 are SEHNR and FQNEAQ (reference sequence). V was shortened by 0 bases and J by 2 bases, with 9 bases between the two germline ends. The CDR3 DNA reads as TGTGCCAGCAGCTTAGCTGGCGGGGACACAGATACGCAGTATTTT. Translating it yields CASSLAGGDTDTQYF.

V and J are TRBV7-3 and TRBJ2-3; D is uncertain. This CDR3 spans 15 amino acids. Germline CDR1 SGHTA, CDR2 FQGTGA. The V gene lost 5 bases and the J gene lost 1 base, with 13 bases spanning the gap. The chain's CDR3 is CASSPLRSRTDTQYF. For the CDR3, the DNA is TGTGCCAGCAGCCCCCTCCGTAGTCGCACAGATACGCAGTATTTT.

This sequence joins TRBV29-1 and TRBJ2-7; tentatively, D is TRBD1 (5 bases). V gave up 0 bases and J gave up 4 bases, with 7 bases separating them. Germline CDR1 reads SQVTM; CDR2 reads ANQGSEA. The CDR3 is 12 amino acids. The DNA of the CDR3 is TGCAGCGTTGAAGATCAGGGTTACGAGCAGTACTTC. It codes for CSVEDQGYEQYF.

The chain joins TRBV4-2 to TRBJ2-7; TRBD1 matches at 11 bases. Germline V lookup: CDR1 LGHNA, CDR2 YNFKEQ. The CDR3 contains 14 residues. The junction had 4 bases not matched to a gene; V was cut back by 3 bases and J by 6 bases. CDR3 residues: CASSHLDRGPEQYF. The CDR3 DNA sequence: TGTGCCAGCAGCCATCTGGACAGGGGGCCCGAGCAGTACTTC.

This clone has only one observation. Compared with germline, one end of the junction differs, possibly owing to a read error. This sequence joins TRBV14 and TRBJ2-7; the D gene is possibly TRBD1 (5 bases). The germline CDR1 and CDR2 sequences are SGHDN and FVKESK. The CDR3 is 13 amino acids. CDR3 nucleotide sequence: TGTGCCAGCAGCCAAGATAGGGGCTTAGTTCCACTCTTC. This translates into CASSQDRGLVPLF.

This clone came up a few times. V is TRBV5-4 and J is TRBJ1-2, with 8 bases aligning to TRBD1. V gave up 0 bases and J gave up 5 bases; unmatched junction bases: 6. The CDR3 covers 15 residues. Germline V gene sequence: CDR1 SGHNT, CDR2 YYREEE (reference sequence). CDR3 in DNA: TGTGCCAGCAGCTTGGCCCAGGGGGCCGGGTATGGCTACACCTTC. Translating gives CASSLAQGAGYGYTF.

The rearrangement links TRBV28 to TRBJ2-7; TRBD2 matches at 8 bases. The CDR3 has 14 amino acids. V trimming: 10 bases; J trimming: 2 bases; junction bases outside the gene matches: 10. In germline, CDR1 is MDHEN, CDR2 SYDVKM. The DNA of the CDR3 is TGTGCCACCAACTCGGGGGGGGGACCCTACGAGCAGTACTTC. Its translation: CATNSGGGPYEQYF.

This clone showed up just a few times. This chain joins TRBV6-5 and TRBJ1-2; D call uncertain. V was clipped by 6 bases and J by 3 bases, with 17 bases between them. The CDR3 totals 15 residues. Germline CDR1 and CDR2: MNHEY and SVGAGI. CDR3 sequence: CASSRLPGGYYGYTF. The CDR3 DNA reads as TGTGCCAGCAGCCGCCTTCCCGGAGGATACTATGGCTACACCTTC.

This rearrangement joins TRBV18 to TRBJ2-2, with 7 bases lining up with TRBD2. Germline-derived CDR1 and CDR2 are KGHSH and LQKENI. The ends lost 4 bases at V and 1 base at J; junction bases unmatched: 12. The CDR3 has 18 amino acids. CDR3 sequence: CASSRPGSGTKNTGELFF. The CDR3 DNA reads TGTGCCAGCTCACGACCCGGTTCCGGGACTAAGAACACCGGGGAGCTGTTTTTT.

The V and J genes are TRBV30 and TRBJ1-6, with a possible D match to TRBD1 (6 bases). This CDR3 has 12 residues. V lost 5 bases, J lost 10 bases, and 12 bases lay in between. Per germline, CDR1 GTSNPN and CDR2 SVGIG (reference sequence). The CDR3 loop is CAWEDRFSPLHF. In nucleotides, the CDR3 is TGTGCCTGGGAGGACAGATTCTCACCCCTCCACTTT.

The rearrangement uses TRBV11-3 and TRBJ2-1, with TRBD2 matching over 8 bases. Germline V gives CDR1 SGHNT, CDR2 YENEEA. With 5 bases clipped from V and 0 bases from J, the junction kept 12 bases outside the gene matches. This CDR3 spans 18 amino acids. CDR3 region: CASSRSGSGGSSYNEQFF. DNA for the CDR3: TGTGCCAGCAGCCGCTCGGGGAGCGGGGGAAGCTCCTACAATGAGCAGTTCTTC.

CDR3 region: CASSPPRQGENYGYTF. The CDR3 DNA is TGTGCCAGCTCACCACCTAGACAGGGGGAAAACTATGGCTACACCTTC. This chain links TRBV18 with TRBJ1-2; 9 positions agree with TRBD1. Germline V gene lookup returns CDR1 KGHSH and CDR2 LQKENI. The CDR3 runs 16 residues. Trimming at V came to 0 bases and at J to 2 bases, leaving 4 bases not matched to a gene.

In its sample, this clone was seen a few times. The chain joins TRBV19 to TRBJ1-5, with D possibly being TRBD1 (6 bases). V was trimmed by 3 bases and J by 3 bases, leaving 9 bases between them. This CDR3 is built from 14 residues. Germline CDR1 is LNHDA and CDR2 is SQIVND (reference sequence). The DNA of the CDR3 is TGTGCCAGTAGTATGGTGGGGGCCAATCAGCCCCAGCATTTT. The encoded protein is CASSMVGANQPQHF.

CDR3 in DNA: TGTGCCAGCAGCGGGGGGCTGGGCGGGGAGCTGTTTTTT. Translating gives CASSGGLGGELFF. This chain joins TRBV9 and TRBJ2-2, with D possibly being TRBD1 (6 bases). This CDR3 is built from 13 residues. V was pared by 3 bases and J by 7 bases, with 10 bases between. Germline-derived CDR1 and CDR2 are SGDLS and YYNGEE.